What follows are 8 T cell receptor beta chains derived from one specimen sequenced in a study of cytomegalovirus exposure and HLA in healthy donors. PCR was performed using 60 Vbeta and 13 Jbeta primers. TCRdb's copy holds only in-frame clones and misses some; the assay was immunoSEQ multiplex PCR. The sample includes roughly 140,000 clones, more than 70% of them seen just once. Material: PBMCs. These receptors originate from a woman aged 50 to 60 in good health and CMV-seronegative.

The rearrangement uses TRBV21-1 and TRBJ1-5. TRBV21-1 corresponds to a pseudogene. The CDR3 is made up of 15 amino acids. The CDR3 here is CASSKGKAFNQPQHF. CDR3 coding DNA: TGTGCCAGCAGCAAAGGCAAAGCTTTCAATCAGCCCCAGCATTTT.

CDR3 protein: CASSQFHLINSPLHF. The CDR3 region has the DNA TGCGCCAGCAGTCAATTTCACTTAATCAATTCACCCCTCCACTTT. This chain connects TRBV23-1 to TRBJ1-6; D is unclear. TRBV23-1 is placed among ORFs of uncertain function. The length of the CDR3 is 15 residues. The germline V and J ends were trimmed by 1 base and 7 bases, with 11 bases remaining between them.

This CDR3 reads CASRETGLTEAFF. DNA for the CDR3: TGTGCCAGCAGAGAGACAGGGTTAACTGAAGCTTTCTTT. The chain couples TRBV6-4 to TRBJ1-1, with 7 bases matching TRBD1. The V gene end was trimmed by 6 bases and the J gene end by 5 bases; junction bases not matched to a gene: 6. The length of the CDR3 is 13 residues. In germline, CDR1 is MRHNA, CDR2 SNTAGT.

The chain recombines TRBV6-6 with TRBJ1-1; possible D gene TRBD1, 5 bases. The CDR3 is made up of 14 amino acids. Germline V gene lookup returns CDR1 MNHNY and CDR2 SVGAGI (reference sequence). V was cut by 5 bases and J by 1 base, with 11 bases left in between. The CDR3 coding sequence is TGTGCCAGCAGTCACCGACAGAAGAACACTGAAGCTTTCTTT. Translated, it gives CASSHRQKNTEAFF.

J is TRBJ2-7 and V is TRBV5-8; D gene ambiguous. The CDR3 is 14 amino acids. From germline, CDR1 is SGHTS and CDR2 YDEGEE. Trimming took off 0 bases at V and 2 bases at J, with 9 bases between the two ends. The chain's CDR3 is CASSLADGAYEQYF. DNA for the CDR3: TGTGCCAGCAGCTTGGCCGACGGAGCCTACGAGCAGTACTTC.

The chain links TRBV7-2 to TRBJ2-3; D is perhaps TRBD2 (5 bases). Germline V gene sequence: CDR1 SGHTA, CDR2 FQGNSA. The V and J ends lost 5 bases and 1 base respectively, with 13 bases between them. The CDR3 has 15 residues. DNA of the CDR3: TGTGCCAGCAGCCCCATCGGGCGGGGCACAGATACGCAGTATTTT. Translated: CASSPIGRGTDTQYF.

This sequence joins TRBV9 and TRBJ2-3; 12 bases are a match to TRBD2. V was clipped by 1 base and J by 4 bases; unmatched bases: 4. Germline values: CDR1 SGDLS, CDR2 YYNGEE. There are 16 residues in the CDR3. The CDR3 DNA is TGTGCCAGCAGCGTATTGCCTAGCGGGGGGGCAGATACGCAGTATTTT. Amino acids: CASSVLPSGGADTQYF. The full variable domain, in which reference TRBV9 and TRBJ2-3 provide the parts outside the CDR3, is DSGVTQTPKHLITATGQRVTLRCSPRSGDLSVYWYQQSLDQGLQFLIQYYNGEERAKGNILERFSAQQFPDLHSELNLSSLELGDSALYFCASSVLPSGGADTQYFGPGTRLTVL.

The genes are TRBV5-1 and TRBJ2-1, with 10 bases matching TRBD2. CDR1 is SGHRS, CDR2 YFSETQ, per germline. This CDR3 has 15 amino acids. The V gene end was trimmed by 2 bases and the J gene end by 3 bases; junction bases not matched to a gene: 2. CDR3 loop: CASSLRTSGYNEQFF. The CDR3 DNA follows: TGCGCCAGCAGCTTACGGACTAGCGGCTACAATGAGCAGTTCTTC.